This TCR beta chain comes out of a study of T cells expressing NK-cell markers. Study at large: Sequencing of TCR beta repertoires drew on sorted CD3+CD56+NKG2C+, CD3+CD56+NKG2C- and CD3+CD56-NKG2C+ T cells. Most of the eight sequenced donors were classified as HCMV-seropositive, and one was classified as seronegative.

CDR3 length: 14 residues. Germline lookup yields CDR1 KGHSH and CDR2 LQKENI. TCRdb re-called the 5' RACE reads; one entry per CDR3 protein, DNA not given. This listing includes under 600,000 distinct CDR3 sequences. This sequence joins TRBV18 and TRBJ2-1; TCRdb gives TRBD1 as the D gene, but with no DNA this cannot be confirmed. Sequenced input: blood T cells: a sorted CD56 or NKG2C T cell subset, CD4+ or CD8+ T cells, or bulk PBMC T cells (not recorded which). The source of this sequence is a woman aged 50 to 65 in good health. The CDR3 spells CASSFQTGGNEQFF.